Shown below are 10 T cell receptor beta chains from a single sample sequenced in a study of CD8 T cells in Susac syndrome. Roughly 0.5 to 1 ug RNA was reverse transcribed with random hexamers. TCRdb recomputed calls from the immunoSEQ multiplex PCR reads with MiXCR, one row per CDR3 protein. The data contain some 300,000 distinct CDR3 sequences, 89% of them singletons. Specimen: CD8+ T cells from PBMCs. The receptors originated from a human donor with multiple sclerosis.

The chain joins TRBV7-9 to TRBJ1-5, with D perhaps TRBD1 (6 bases). V lost 7 bases to trimming and J lost 7 bases, with 14 bases between them. The CDR3 contains 13 residues. Germline V lookup: CDR1 SEHNR, CDR2 FQNEAQ (reference sequence). The CDR3 spells CASNRGGGQPQHF. CDR3 DNA: TGTGCCAGCAACCGTGGGGGGGGCCAGCCCCAGCATTTT.

V gene TRBV7-3 combines with J gene TRBJ2-7; 7 nucleotides line up with TRBD1. Per the germline V gene, CDR1 is SGHTA and CDR2 is FQGTGA. The ends lost 2 bases at V and 1 base at J; junction bases unmatched: 5. The CDR3 spans 15 residues. For the CDR3, the DNA is TGTGCCAGCAGCTTAGCGCGGACAGGATCCTACGAGCAGTACTTC. Protein sequence: CASSLARTGSYEQYF.

The gene calls are TRBV27 and TRBJ2-5; TRBD1 or TRBD2 may be the D gene (6 bases each). The CDR3 has 14 residues. V lost 1 base, J lost 4 bases, and 10 bases lay in between. Germline-derived CDR1 and CDR2 are MNHEY and SMNVEV (reference sequence). The CDR3 sequence: CASSLFGGPETQYF. The CDR3 DNA follows: TGTGCCAGCAGTTTATTTGGGGGGCCAGAGACCCAGTACTTC.

This clonotype was observed a single time. The V and J genes are TRBV7-8 and TRBJ2-7; TRBD2 agrees at 10 bases. The CDR3 spans 18 residues. CDR1 and CDR2 (germline): SGHVS, FQNEAQ. V trimming: 2 bases; J trimming: 3 bases; junction bases outside the gene matches: 13. This chain's CDR3 is CASSLNPSGRGVSYEQYF. The CDR3 coding sequence is TGTGCCAGCAGCTTAAATCCTAGCGGGAGAGGGGTTAGCTACGAGCAGTACTTC.

The V and J genes are TRBV9 and TRBJ1-1, with D perhaps TRBD1 (5 bases). CDR3 length equals 14 residues. V gave up 0 bases and J gave up 5 bases, with 11 bases separating them. Germline V gene data show CDR1 as SGDLS and CDR2 as YYNGEE. This chain's CDR3 is CASSVGGDPTEAFF. The CDR3 DNA reads as TGTGCCAGCAGCGTAGGGGGGGATCCGACTGAAGCTTTCTTT.

The J gene is TRBJ2-1, the V gene TRBV6-5, with a tentative D call TRBD1 (5 bases). V shed 3 bases and J shed 6 bases, with 15 bases lying between them. The CDR3 runs 15 residues. Germline loops: CDR1 MNHEY, CDR2 SVGAGI. In DNA form, the CDR3 reads TGTGCCAGCAGTTATGTTAGGGGTGGTGGCAATGAGCAGTTCTTC. This translates into CASSYVRGGGNEQFF.

The rearrangement uses TRBV4-3 and TRBJ1-6; 10 nucleotides line up with TRBD1. Germline loops: CDR1 LGHNA, CDR2 YSLEER. This CDR3 is built from 15 residues. The junction had 4 bases not matched to a gene; V was cut back by 3 bases and J by 8 bases. CDR3 bases: TGCGCCAGCAGCCAGGCGGGACAGGGGTATTCACCCCTCCACTTT. As protein: CASSQAGQGYSPLHF.

This chain links TRBV6-2 or TRBV6-3 with TRBJ2-1; 8 bases are shared with TRBD2. CDR1 MNHEY and CDR2 SVGEGT come from the germline V gene. This CDR3 has 13 amino acids. CDR3 sequence: CASGVSSYNEQFF. CDR3 sequence (DNA): TGTGCTAGCGGGGTGAGCTCCTACAATGAGCAGTTCTTC.

The V gene is TRBV19, the J gene TRBJ2-5; TRBD1 matches 8 bases. Germline V gene data show CDR1 as LNHDA and CDR2 as SQIVND (reference sequence). CDR3 length: 15 residues. J gave up 5 bases and V 5 bases, and 10 bases lay outside the gene matches. CDR3 DNA sequence: TGTGCCAGTAGTGCACAGGGGGGCTATGGGGAGACCCAGTACTTC. Translated, it gives CASSAQGGYGETQYF.

The chain couples TRBV5-5 to TRBJ2-7; the D gene could be TRBD1 or TRBD2 (6 bases each). Germline-derived CDR1 and CDR2 are SGHKS and YYEKEE (reference sequence). CDR3 length: 13 amino acids. Trimming left V 7 bases short and J 2 bases short, with 13 bases between. The CDR3 sequence is CASVGGGTYEQYF. CDR3 DNA: TGTGCCAGCGTTGGGGGCGGGACCTACGAGCAGTACTTC.